The present T cell receptor (beta chain) was sequenced within a study of low-dose radiotherapy and immunotherapy resistance in tumors. For the study at large: Cohort 1 patients were irradiated with 0.5 Gy fractions every 2 weeks to 6.5 Gy total. Intravenous cyclophosphamide at 200 mg/m2 preceded radiation and immunotherapy by one day, every two weeks.

Stated time point: before trial treatment. With TRAV- and TRBV-specific primers, first-strand cDNA was made, covering the alpha and beta chains. The authors ran 20 PCR cycles to amplify TCRs with a constant-region primer and V-primer adapter. A single record per CDR3 protein comes from TCRdb applying MiXCR to the reads. The sample lists 55,000 to 65,000 distinct CDR3 sequences, around a quarter occurring once. This clonotype has just one count. Only one base separates this from a far larger clonotype, so it likely reflects a read error. V was trimmed by 5 bases and J by 6 bases, leaving 16 bases between them. Germline lookup yields CDR1 MNHNS and CDR2 SASEGT. CDR3 size: 15 residues.

The input for sequencing was PBMCs, taken before treatment. This TCR came from a male donor with rectosigmoid adenocarcinoma. The rearrangement joins TRBV6-1 to TRBJ1-4; TRBD1 is a possible D gene (5 bases). Here the CDR3 reads CASSYSRQSDEKLFF. The CDR3 DNA is TGTGCCAGCAGTTACTCTCGACAGTCTGATGAAAAACTGTTTTTT.